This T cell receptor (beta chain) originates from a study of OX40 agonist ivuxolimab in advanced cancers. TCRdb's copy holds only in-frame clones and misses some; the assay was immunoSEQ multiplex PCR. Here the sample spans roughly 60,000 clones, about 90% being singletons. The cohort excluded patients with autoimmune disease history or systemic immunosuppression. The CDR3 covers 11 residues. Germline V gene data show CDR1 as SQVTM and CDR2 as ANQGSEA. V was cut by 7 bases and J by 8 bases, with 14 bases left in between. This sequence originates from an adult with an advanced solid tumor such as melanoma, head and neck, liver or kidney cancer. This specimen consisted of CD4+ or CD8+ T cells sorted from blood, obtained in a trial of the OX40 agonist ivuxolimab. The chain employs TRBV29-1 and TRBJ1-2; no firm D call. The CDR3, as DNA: TGCAGCGCTCTTCACGGGGAGGGCTACACCTTC. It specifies CSALHGEGYTF.